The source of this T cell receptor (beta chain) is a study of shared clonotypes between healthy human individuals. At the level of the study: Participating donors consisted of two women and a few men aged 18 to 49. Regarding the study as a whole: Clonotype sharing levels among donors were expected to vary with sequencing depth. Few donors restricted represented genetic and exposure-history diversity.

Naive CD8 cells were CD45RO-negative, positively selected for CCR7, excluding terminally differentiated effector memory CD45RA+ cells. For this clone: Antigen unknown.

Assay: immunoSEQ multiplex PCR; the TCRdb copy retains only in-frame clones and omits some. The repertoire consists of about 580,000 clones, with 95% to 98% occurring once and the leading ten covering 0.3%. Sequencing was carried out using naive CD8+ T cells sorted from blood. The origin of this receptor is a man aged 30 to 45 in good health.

CDR3 coding DNA: TGCGCCAGCAGCCCCAAAGGAGAAGAGACCCAGTACTTC. The encoded protein is CASSPKGEETQYF. The chain carries TRBV4-3 and TRBJ2-5; D remains unclear. Trimming pared 4 bases from V and 3 bases from J, leaving 9 bases between. Germline V lookup: CDR1 LGHNA, CDR2 YSLEER. The CDR3 consists of 13 residues.